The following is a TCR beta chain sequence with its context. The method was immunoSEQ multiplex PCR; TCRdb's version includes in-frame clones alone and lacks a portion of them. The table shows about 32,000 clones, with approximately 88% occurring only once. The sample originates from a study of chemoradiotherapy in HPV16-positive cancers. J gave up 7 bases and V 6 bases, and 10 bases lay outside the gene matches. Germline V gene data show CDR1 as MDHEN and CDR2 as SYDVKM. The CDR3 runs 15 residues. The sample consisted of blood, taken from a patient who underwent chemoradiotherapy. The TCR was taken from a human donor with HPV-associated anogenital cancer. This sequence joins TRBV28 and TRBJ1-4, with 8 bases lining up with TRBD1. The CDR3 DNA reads TGTGCCAGCAGGGAAACAGGGGGAGGTAGTGAAAAACTGTTTTTT. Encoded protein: CASRETGGGSEKLFF.